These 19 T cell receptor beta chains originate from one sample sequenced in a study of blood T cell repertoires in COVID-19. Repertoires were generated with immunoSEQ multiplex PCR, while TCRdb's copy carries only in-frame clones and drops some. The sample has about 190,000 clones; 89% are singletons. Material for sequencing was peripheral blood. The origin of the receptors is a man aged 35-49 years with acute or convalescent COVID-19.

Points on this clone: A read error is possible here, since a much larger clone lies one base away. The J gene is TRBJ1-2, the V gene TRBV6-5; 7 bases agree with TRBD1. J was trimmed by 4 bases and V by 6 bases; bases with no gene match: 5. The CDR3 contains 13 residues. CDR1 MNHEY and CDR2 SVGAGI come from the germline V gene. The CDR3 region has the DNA TGTGCCAGCAGCTCGGGACAGAGCTATGGCTACACCTTC. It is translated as CASSSGQSYGYTF.

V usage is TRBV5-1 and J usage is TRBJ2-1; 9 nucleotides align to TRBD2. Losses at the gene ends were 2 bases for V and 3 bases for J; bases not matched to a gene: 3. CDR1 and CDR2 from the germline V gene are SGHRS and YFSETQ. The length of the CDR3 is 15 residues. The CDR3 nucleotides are TGCGCCAGCAGCTTAGGGACTAGCAACTACAATGAGCAGTTCTTC. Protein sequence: CASSLGTSNYNEQFF.

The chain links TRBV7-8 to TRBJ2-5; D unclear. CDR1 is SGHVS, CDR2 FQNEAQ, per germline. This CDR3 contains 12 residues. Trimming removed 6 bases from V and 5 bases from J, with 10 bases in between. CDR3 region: CASRLAGETQYF. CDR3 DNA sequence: TGTGCCAGCAGGTTGGCCGGGGAGACCCAGTACTTC.

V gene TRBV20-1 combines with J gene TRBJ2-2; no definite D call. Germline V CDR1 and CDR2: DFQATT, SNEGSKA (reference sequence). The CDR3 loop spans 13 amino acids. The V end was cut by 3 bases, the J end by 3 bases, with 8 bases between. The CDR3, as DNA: TGCAGTGCTAGTCTGGCCCACACCGGGGAGCTGTTTTTT. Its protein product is CSASLAHTGELFF.

Here the CDR3 reads CASQGDRVGTGELFF. CDR3 DNA: TGTGCCAGCCAGGGGGACAGGGTGGGGACCGGGGAGCTGTTTTTT. The chain carries TRBV6-5 and TRBJ2-2, with TRBD1 matching over 9 bases. This CDR3 contains 15 residues. Germline V gives CDR1 MNHEY, CDR2 SVGAGI. V lost 8 bases to trimming and J lost 5 bases; unmatched junction nucleotides: 9.

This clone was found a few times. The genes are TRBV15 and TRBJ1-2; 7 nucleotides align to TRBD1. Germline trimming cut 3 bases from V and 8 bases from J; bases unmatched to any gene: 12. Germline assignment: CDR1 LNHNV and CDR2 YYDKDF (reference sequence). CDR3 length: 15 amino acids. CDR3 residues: CATSREPGQLGGYTF. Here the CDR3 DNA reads TGTGCCACCAGCAGGGAGCCGGGACAGCTTGGAGGCTACACCTTC.

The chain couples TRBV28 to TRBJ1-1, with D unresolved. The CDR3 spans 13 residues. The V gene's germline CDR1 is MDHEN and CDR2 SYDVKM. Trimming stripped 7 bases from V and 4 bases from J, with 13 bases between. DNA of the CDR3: TGTGCCAGCACCCTTCTGAGAGGCACTGAAGCTTTCTTT. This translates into CASTLLRGTEAFF. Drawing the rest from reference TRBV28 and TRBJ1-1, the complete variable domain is DVKVTQSSRYLVKRTGEKVFLECVQDMDHENMFWYRQDPGLGLRLIYFSYDVKMKEKGDIPEGYSVSREKKERFSLILESASTNQTSMYLCASTLLRGTEAFFGQGTRLTVV.

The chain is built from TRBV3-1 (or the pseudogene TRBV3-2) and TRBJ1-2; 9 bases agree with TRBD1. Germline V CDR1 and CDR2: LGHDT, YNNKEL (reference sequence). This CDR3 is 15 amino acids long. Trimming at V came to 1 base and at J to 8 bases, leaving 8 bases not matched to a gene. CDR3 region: CASSQAGTGQGGYTF. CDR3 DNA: TGTGCCAGCAGCCAAGCGGGGACAGGGCAGGGGGGCTACACCTTC.

The CDR3 nucleotides read TGTGCCAGCAGCAGGCCGGGACTAGCGGACAATGAGCAGTTCTTC. It is translated as CASSRPGLADNEQFF. This sequence joins TRBV6-5 and TRBJ2-1, with 11 positions matching TRBD2. CDR3 size: 15 residues. V lost 6 bases, J lost 5 bases, and 6 bases stayed unmatched. Germline V lookup: CDR1 MNHEY, CDR2 SVGAGI.

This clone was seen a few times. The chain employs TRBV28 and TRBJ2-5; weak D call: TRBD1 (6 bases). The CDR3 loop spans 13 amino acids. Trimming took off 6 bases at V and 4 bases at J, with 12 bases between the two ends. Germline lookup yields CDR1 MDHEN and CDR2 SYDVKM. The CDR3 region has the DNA TGTGCCAGCAGACCTGGACAGAGAGAGACCCAGTACTTC. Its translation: CASRPGQRETQYF.

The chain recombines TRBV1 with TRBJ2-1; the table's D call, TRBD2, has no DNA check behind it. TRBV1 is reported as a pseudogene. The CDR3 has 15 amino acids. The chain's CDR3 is CTSRLLAFIWHEQFF. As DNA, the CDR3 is TGCACCAGCAGGTTACTAGCGTTCATCTGGCATGAGCAGTTCTTC.

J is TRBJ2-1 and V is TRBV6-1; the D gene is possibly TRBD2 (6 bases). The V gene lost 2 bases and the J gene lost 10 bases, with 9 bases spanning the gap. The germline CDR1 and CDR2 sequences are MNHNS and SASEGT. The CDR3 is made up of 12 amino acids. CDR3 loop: CASSERLGEQFF. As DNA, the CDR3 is TGTGCCAGCAGTGAAAGACTAGGAGAGCAGTTCTTC.

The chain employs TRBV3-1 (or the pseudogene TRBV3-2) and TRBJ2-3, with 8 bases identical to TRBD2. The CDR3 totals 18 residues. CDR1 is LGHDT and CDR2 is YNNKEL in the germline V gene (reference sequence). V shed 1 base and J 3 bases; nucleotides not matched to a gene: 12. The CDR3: CASSQGVGAGGWTDTQYF. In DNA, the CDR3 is TGTGCCAGCAGCCAAGGAGTCGGCGCGGGGGGCTGGACAGATACGCAGTATTTT.

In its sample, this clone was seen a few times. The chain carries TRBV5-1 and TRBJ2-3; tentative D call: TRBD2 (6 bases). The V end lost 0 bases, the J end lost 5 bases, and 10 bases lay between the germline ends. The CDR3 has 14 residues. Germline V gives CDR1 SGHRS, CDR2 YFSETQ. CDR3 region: CASSLGQGGDTQYF. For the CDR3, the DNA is TGCGCCAGCAGCTTGGGTCAGGGAGGAGATACGCAGTATTTT. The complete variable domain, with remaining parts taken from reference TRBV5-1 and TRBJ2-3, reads KAGVTQTPRYLIKTRGQQVTLSCSPISGHRSVSWYQQTPGQGLQFLFEYFSETQRNKGNFPGRFSGRQFSNSRSEMNVSTLELGDSALYLCASSLGQGGDTQYFGPGTRLTVL.

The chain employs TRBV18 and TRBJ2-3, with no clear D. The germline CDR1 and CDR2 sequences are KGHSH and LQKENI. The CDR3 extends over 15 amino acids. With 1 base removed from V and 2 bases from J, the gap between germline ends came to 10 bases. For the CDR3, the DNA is TGTGCCAGCTCACCACAATCGCGCGTCACAGATACGCAGTATTTT. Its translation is CASSPQSRVTDTQYF.

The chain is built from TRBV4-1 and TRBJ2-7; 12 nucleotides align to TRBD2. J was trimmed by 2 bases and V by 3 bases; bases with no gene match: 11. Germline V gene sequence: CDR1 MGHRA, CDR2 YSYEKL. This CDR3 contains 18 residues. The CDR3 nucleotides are TGCGCCAGCAGCCAGAGCGGACTAGCGGGGACTCCAACCTACGAGCAGTACTTC. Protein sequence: CASSQSGLAGTPTYEQYF.

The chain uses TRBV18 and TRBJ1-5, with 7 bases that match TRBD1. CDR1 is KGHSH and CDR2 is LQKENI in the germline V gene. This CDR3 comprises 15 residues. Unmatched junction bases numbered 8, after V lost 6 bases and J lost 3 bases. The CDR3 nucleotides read TGTGCCAGCTCCCTTGGGACAGACCCCAATCAGCCCCAGCATTTT. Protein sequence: CASSLGTDPNQPQHF.

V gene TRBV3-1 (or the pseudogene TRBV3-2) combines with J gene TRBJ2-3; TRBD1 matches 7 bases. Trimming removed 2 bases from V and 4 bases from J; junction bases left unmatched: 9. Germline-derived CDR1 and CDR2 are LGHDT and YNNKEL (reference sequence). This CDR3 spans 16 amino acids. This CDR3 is CASSQNRGIGADTQYF. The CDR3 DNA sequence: TGTGCCAGCAGCCAAAACAGGGGAATTGGTGCAGATACGCAGTATTTT.

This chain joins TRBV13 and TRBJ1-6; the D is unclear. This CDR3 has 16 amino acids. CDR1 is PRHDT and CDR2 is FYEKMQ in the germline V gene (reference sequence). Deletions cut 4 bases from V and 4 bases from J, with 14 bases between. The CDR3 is CASSSAGKQYNSPLHF. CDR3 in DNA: TGTGCCAGCAGCTCGGCAGGTAAACAGTATAATTCACCCCTCCACTTT.